This T cell receptor beta chain was observed in a study of blood T cells in healthy people across ages. The second PCR ran roughly 6 to 11 cycles with a sample-barcoded 5' primer and J-beta primers. TCRdb itself ran the 5' RACE reads through MiXCR, one entry per CDR3 protein. The table has approximately 1.5 million distinct CDR3 sequences, almost 35% seen once. The CDR3 sequence is 16 residues long. CDR1 is MDHEN, CDR2 SYDVKM, per germline. Comment on this clonotype: Its ends do not fully match the called genes, so a read error is possible.

The source of this sequence is a woman aged 25 to 39 in good health. Sequencing input: blood. V is TRBV28 and J is TRBJ2-1, with 7 bases that match TRBD1. The DNA for the CDR3 is TGTGCCGGCAGCTTGGAACCGGGACAGCCCGTCGGTGAGCAGTTCTTC. This encodes CAGSLEPGQPVGEQFF.